Described below is a single T cell receptor beta chain sequence and its context. The sample comes from a study of blood T cell repertoires in COVID-19. The study drew participants aged about 18 to 89 years from under 30 US areas. V lost 0 bases to trimming and J lost 2 bases, with 10 bases between them. CDR1 and CDR2 (germline): LGHNA, YSLEER. CDR3 length: 15 amino acids. In the study's own analysis: Estimated nucleated cell counts came from reference gene primer amplification. Method: immunoSEQ multiplex PCR; TCRdb's copy keeps in-frame clones and lacks some. The V and J calls and clone size come from that table; D and trimming were worked out from the DNA. Here the sample spans under 350,000 clones, 65% to 90% being singletons.

The sequence came from a woman aged 40 to 55 with acute COVID-19. Input material: PBMCs or T cells enriched from blood (not recorded which). The chain combines TRBV4-3 with TRBJ1-2, with D uncertain. The DNA for the CDR3 is TGCGCCAGCAGCCAAGATCGTATGAGAAACTATGGCTACACCTTC. As protein: CASSQDRMRNYGYTF.